This T cell receptor (beta chain) originates from a study of T cells in localized non-small cell lung cancer. Study-wide points: The highest T cell clonality was in uninvolved adjacent lung, above tumor. Among blood samples, higher T cell density accompanied longer overall survival. A median of roughly 52 of the top 100 tumor clones appeared in adjacent lung, which was paired and uninvolved. Heterogeneity cannot be ruled out, as sequencing used one tumor region only.

The CDR3 consists of 15 residues. The germline V and J ends were trimmed by 1 base and 1 base, with 9 bases remaining between them. Germline V gives CDR1 LGHNT, CDR2 FRNRAP. TCRdb's copy holds only in-frame clones and misses some; the assay was immunoSEQ multiplex PCR. The table lists roughly 20,000 clones, roughly 84% of them singletons. A note on this clone: The antigen remains unidentified.

The sample in question was peripheral blood, obtained before any cancer treatment. The V call is TRBV12-5, the J call TRBJ2-3, with D maybe TRBD1 (5 bases). The clonotype was recovered from a man aged 35 to 69 with stage I lung adenocarcinoma. In nucleotides, the CDR3 is TGTGCTAGTGGTTTGGGGGGCATGGGCACAGATACGCAGTATTTT. Encoded protein: CASGLGGMGTDTQYF.